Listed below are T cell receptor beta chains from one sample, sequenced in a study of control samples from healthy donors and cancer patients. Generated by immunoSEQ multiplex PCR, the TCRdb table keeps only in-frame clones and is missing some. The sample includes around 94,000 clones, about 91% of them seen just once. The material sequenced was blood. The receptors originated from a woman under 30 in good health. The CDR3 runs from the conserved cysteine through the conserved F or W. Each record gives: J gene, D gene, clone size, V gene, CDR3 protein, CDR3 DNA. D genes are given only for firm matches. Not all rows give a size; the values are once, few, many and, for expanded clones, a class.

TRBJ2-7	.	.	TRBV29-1	CSVDQGNEQYF	TGCAGCGTTGATCAGGGCAACGAGCAGTACTTC
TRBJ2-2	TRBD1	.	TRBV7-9	CASSLRQGLGTGELFF	TGTGCCAGCAGCTTGAGACAGGGTCTGGGAACCGGGGAGCTGTTTTTT
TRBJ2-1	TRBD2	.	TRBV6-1	CASSGTSGSPYNEQFF	TGTGCCAGCAGTGGGACTAGCGGGAGTCCCTACAATGAGCAGTTCTTC
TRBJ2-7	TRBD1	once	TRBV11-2	CASSSSIGTGDYEQYF	TGTGCCAGCAGCTCTAGTATAGGGACAGGGGACTACGAGCAGTACTTC
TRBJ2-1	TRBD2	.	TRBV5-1	CASSLGLAGGPYNEQFF	TGCGCCAGCAGCTTGGGGCTAGCGGGAGGGCCGTACAATGAGCAGTTCTTC
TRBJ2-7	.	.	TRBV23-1	CASTQWGRYEQYF	TGCGCCAGCACCCAGTGGGGGAGGTACGAGCAGTACTTC
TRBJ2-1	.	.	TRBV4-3	CASSPHRTDSSYNEQFF	TGCGCCAGCAGCCCCCATCGGACAGACAGCTCCTACAATGAGCAGTTCTTC
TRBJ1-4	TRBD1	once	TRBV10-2	CASSDRTGGNEKLFF	TGCGCCAGCAGTGACAGGACAGGGGGAAATGAAAAACTGTTTTTT
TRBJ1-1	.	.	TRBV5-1	CASSLAPRNTEVFF	TGCGCCAGCAGCTTGGCCCCAAGGAACACTGAAGTTTTCTTT
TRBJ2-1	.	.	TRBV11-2	CASSLGGAWEQFF	TGTGCCAGCAGCTTAGGAGGGGCTTGGGAGCAGTTCTTC
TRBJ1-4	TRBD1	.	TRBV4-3	CASSHPRTGVEKLFF	TGCGCCAGCAGCCATCCTCGGACAGGGGTTGAAAAACTGTTTTTT
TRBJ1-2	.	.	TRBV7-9	CASSSELGYGYTF	TGTGCCAGCAGCTCCGAACTGGGCTATGGCTACACCTTC
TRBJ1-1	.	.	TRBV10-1	CASSESGSRGTEAFF	TGCGCCAGCAGTGAGTCGGGTAGCCGGGGGACTGAAGCTTTCTTT
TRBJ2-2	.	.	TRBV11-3	CASSPRFGGTNTGELFF	TGTGCCAGCAGCCCCCGTTTTGGGGGGACGAACACCGGGGAGCTGTTTTTT
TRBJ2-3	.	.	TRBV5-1	CASSLIGEGSTDTQYF	TGCGCCAGCAGCTTAATAGGCGAGGGAAGCACAGATACGCAGTATTTT
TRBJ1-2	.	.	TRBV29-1	CSVEDGGHSYGYTF	TGCAGCGTTGAAGATGGGGGACACTCCTATGGCTACACCTTC
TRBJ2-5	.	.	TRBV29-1	CSVEIGTQETQYF	TGCAGCGTTGAGATCGGTACCCAAGAGACCCAGTACTTC
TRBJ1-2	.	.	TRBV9	CASSVEWQDNYTF	TGTGCCAGCAGCGTAGAGTGGCAAGATAACTACACCTTC
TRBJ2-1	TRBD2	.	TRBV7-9	CASSPRLAGVGGNEQFF	TGTGCCAGCAGCCCAAGACTAGCGGGAGTGGGCGGCAATGAGCAGTTCTTC
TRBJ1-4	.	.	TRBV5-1	CASSLSGRNEKLFF	TGCGCCAGCAGCTTGTCTGGGAGGAATGAAAAACTGTTTTTT
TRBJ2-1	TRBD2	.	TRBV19	CASSGTSGFNEQFF	TGTGCCAGCTCAGGGACTAGCGGATTCAATGAGCAGTTCTTC
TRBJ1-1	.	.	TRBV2	CASQWGLNTEAFF	TGTGCCAGCCAGTGGGGGTTGAACACTGAAGCTTTCTTT
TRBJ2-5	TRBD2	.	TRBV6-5	CASSGGLVQETQYF	TGTGCCTCTAGCGGGGGGCTCGTCCAAGAGACCCAGTACTTC
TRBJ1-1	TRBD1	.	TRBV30	CAWSPRTGASTEAFF	TGTGCCTGGAGTCCGAGGACAGGGGCGAGCACTGAAGCTTTCTTT
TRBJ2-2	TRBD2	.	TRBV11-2	CASRLAGANTGELFF	TGTGCCAGCAGGTTAGCGGGGGCGAACACCGGGGAGCTGTTTTTT
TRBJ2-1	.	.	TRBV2	CASSGTLYSYNEQFF	TGTGCCAGCAGTGGGACTCTCTACTCCTACAATGAGCAGTTCTTC
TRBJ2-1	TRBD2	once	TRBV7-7	CASSSRTSPREQFF	TGTGCTAGCAGCTCCCGGACTAGCCCTCGTGAGCAGTTCTTC
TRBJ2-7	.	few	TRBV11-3	CASSDYYEQYF	TGTGCCAGCAGCGATTACTACGAGCAGTACTTC
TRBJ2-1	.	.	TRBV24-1	CATSAGYNEQFF	TGTGCCACCAGTGCGGGCTACAATGAGCAGTTCTTC
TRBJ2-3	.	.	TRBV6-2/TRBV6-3	CASSYSTGATDTQYF	TGTGCCAGCAGTTACTCGACGGGAGCCACAGATACGCAGTATTTT
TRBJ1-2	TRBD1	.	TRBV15	CATSRDNFVDRLNF	TGTGCCACCAGCAGAGATAATTTCGTGGACAGGCTGAACTTC
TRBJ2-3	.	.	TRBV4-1	CASSQEYTDTQYF	TGCGCCAGCAGCCAAGAATACACAGATACGCAGTATTTT
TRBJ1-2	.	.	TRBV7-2	CASSKTGQFENYGYTF	TGTGCCAGCAGCAAAACCGGACAGTTCGAGAACTATGGCTACACCTTC
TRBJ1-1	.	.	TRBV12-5	CASGLDTGKAFF	TGTGCTAGTGGTTTGGATACAGGGAAAGCTTTCTTT
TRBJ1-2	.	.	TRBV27	CAILGIGVGGYTF	TGTGCCATTTTGGGGATCGGGGTTGGTGGCTACACCTTC
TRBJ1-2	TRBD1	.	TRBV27	CASRGQGSRGYTF	TGTGCCAGCAGGGGACAGGGCAGTCGTGGCTACACCTTC